The next 4 T cell receptor beta chains were all read from a single sample in a study of beta chain features in type 1 diabetes (dated by TCRdb to the late 2010s). The method was the immunoSEQ multiplex PCR assay. The entire isolated RNA was reverse transcribed using the High Capacity cDNA Reverse Transcription Kit, and thus expressed TCRB transcripts were sequenced. The table comes from immuneACCESS by way of TCRdb, which keeps in-frame sequences with V and J called. Part of the clones is missing from these tables; in studies checked, under half for an unresolved V gene and the rest for unknown reasons. Here the sample has some 150,000 clones; less than 11% occur a single time. The ten largest account for roughly 1.3% of the sample. Sequencing was carried out using naive CD4+ T cells from blood. The sample's cell subset or site label, decoded: true naive CD4+ T cells. These receptors all stem from a young man in good health.

This clone was seen more than once but under ten times. The rearrangement uses TRBV19 and TRBJ2-1, with 12 bases matching TRBD2. The CDR3 is made up of 16 amino acids. In germline, CDR1 is LNHDA, CDR2 SQIVND (reference sequence). With V trimmed by 6 bases and J by 2 bases, 5 bases remained unmatched. CDR3 loop: CASSNLAGGPYNEQFF. CDR3 bases: TGTGCCAGTAGCAACCTAGCGGGGGGGCCCTACAATGAGCAGTTCTTC.

J is TRBJ1-4 and V is TRBV7-9; 7 bases are shared with TRBD1. CDR3 size: 15 residues. Germline V gene lookup returns CDR1 SEHNR and CDR2 FQNEAQ (reference sequence). The V gene end was trimmed by 5 bases and the J gene end by 1 base; junction bases not matched to a gene: 4. The CDR3: CASSLTGVTNEKLFF. CDR3 sequence (DNA): TGTGCCAGCAGCCTTACAGGGGTAACTAATGAAAAACTGTTTTTT.

V is TRBV25-1 and J is TRBJ2-1, with D possibly matching TRBD1 (5 bases). CDR3 length: 15 residues. V lost 2 bases, J lost 2 bases, and 10 bases lay in between. Per germline, CDR1 MGHDK and CDR2 SYGVNS. The DNA of the CDR3 is TGTGCCAGCAGTGAAGGAAGGGGCCCCTACAATGAGCAGTTCTTC. Its protein is CASSEGRGPYNEQFF.

This clone was observed a handful of times. The chain is built from TRBV18 and TRBJ2-5, with 9 bases lining up with TRBD1. There are 16 residues in the CDR3. V was clipped by 3 bases and J by 5 bases; unmatched bases: 10. Germline V lookup: CDR1 KGHSH, CDR2 LQKENI. CDR3 DNA sequence: TGTGCCAGCTCACCCCCGCACAGGGGGCCGCGGGAGACCCAGTACTTC. It encodes CASSPPHRGPRETQYF.